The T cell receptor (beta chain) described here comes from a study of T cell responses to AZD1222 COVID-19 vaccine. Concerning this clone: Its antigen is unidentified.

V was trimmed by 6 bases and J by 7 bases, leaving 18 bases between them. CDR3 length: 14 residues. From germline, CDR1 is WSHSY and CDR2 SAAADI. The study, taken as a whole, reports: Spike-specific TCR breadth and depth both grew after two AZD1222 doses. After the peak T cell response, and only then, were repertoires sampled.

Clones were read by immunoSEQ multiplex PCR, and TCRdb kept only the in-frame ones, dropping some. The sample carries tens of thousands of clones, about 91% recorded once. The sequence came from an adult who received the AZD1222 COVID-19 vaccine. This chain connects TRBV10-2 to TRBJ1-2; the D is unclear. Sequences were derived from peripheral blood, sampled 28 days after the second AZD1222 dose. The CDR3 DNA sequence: TGCGCCAGCAGCCACGAGCTCTACTGGAGTGGCTACACCTTC. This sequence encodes CASSHELYWSGYTF.